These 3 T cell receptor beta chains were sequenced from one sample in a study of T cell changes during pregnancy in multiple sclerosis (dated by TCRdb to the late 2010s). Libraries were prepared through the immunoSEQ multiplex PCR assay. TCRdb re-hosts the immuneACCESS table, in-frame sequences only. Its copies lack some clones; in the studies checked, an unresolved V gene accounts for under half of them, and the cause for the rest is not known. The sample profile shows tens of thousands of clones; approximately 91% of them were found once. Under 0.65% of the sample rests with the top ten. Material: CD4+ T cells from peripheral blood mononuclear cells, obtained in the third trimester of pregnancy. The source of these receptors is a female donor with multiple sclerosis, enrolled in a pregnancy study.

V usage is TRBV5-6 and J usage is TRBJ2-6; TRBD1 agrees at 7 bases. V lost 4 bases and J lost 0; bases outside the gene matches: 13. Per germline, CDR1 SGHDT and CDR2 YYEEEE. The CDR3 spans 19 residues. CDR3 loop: CASSLGIDRVGSGANVLTF. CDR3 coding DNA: TGTGCCAGCAGCCTGGGCATAGACAGGGTCGGCTCTGGGGCCAACGTCCTGACTTTC.

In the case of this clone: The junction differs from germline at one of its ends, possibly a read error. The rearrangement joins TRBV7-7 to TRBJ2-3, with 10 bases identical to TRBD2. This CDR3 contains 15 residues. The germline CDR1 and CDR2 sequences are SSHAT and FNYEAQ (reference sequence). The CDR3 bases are TGTGCTAGCAGCTACGGAGCGGGGGGGCTGGATACGCAGTATTTT. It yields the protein CASSYGAGGLDTQYF.

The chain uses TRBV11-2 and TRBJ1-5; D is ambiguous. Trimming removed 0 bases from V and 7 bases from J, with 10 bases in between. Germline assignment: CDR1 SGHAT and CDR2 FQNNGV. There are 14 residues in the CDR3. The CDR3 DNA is TGTGCCAGCAGCTTAGATCGGAGCCGACAGCCCCAGCATTTT. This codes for CASSLDRSRQPQHF.